This TCR beta chain was obtained from a study of blood T cell repertoires in COVID-19 (dated by TCRdb to the early 2020s). With respect to the entire study: Collaborator samples came from the United States, Italy and Spain and covered acute and convalescent phases of COVID-19. The prospective study material was composed of cDNA or gDNA derived from T cells, B-cell-depleted T cells, or PBMCs. Deeply sampled blood TCRbeta repertoires from subjects exposed to, actively infected with, or recovered from COVID-19 were included in the dataset. The repertoires were released in a freely available public database meant as a resource for research on the immune response to SARS-CoV-2. Samples came from the ongoing ImmuneRACE study (first 160 participants) plus 1,254 subjects from 6 global collaborators. Nearly every sample came with metadata listing a de-identified subject ID, COVID-19 status, age in years and sex. Where HLA class I and class II types were available, the types were taken from metadata supplied by the sample provider, not from assay-based typing.

The immunoSEQ Assay, a bias-controlled multiplex PCR, was used to amplify TCRbeta CDR3 regions from genomic DNA. As for the original processing: Within the assay, amplification of reference gene primers was used to estimate how many nucleated cells each sample contained. To quantify the absolute abundance of each unique TCRbeta CDR3 rearrangement, sequence reads were collapsed and filtered. Productive Simpson clonality was computed per sample as the square root of Simpson's diversity index over productive rearrangements. TCRdb took over this immuneACCESS table, retaining in-frame rearrangements with V and J assigned. Such tables are incomplete; in checked studies, under half of the missing clones stem from an unresolved V gene, and the remainder is unexplained. V, J and clone size reflect that table, while D and trimming were determined from the DNA. Here the sample has around 190,000 clones; 80% occur a single time. About 6.8% of the sample is taken by the ten largest.

Overall study results and their limits: The quantity of clinical and demographic metadata differed by source and by participant and was supplied without curation.

The germline V end is reduced by 0 bases and the J end by 4 bases; junction bases left unmatched: 4. From the cysteine up to the phenylalanine, the CDR3 has a length of 16 residues. Only CDR3 DNA is held: 48 bases, read in frame from base 1. Sequences KGHSH (CDR1) and LQKENI (CDR2) are obtained from the germline V gene. The collaborating institutions used their own protocols to collect whole blood in K2EDTA tubes. For TCRbeta analysis, collaborators shipped samples as frozen whole blood, isolated PBMCs, or DNA extracted from either of those sample types. In the case of this clone: Which antigen it targets is not known. No clone much larger than this one lies a single base away; base qualities are absent.

The sequence was obtained from a man between 70 and 80 years old with active or convalescent COVID-19. Sample: peripheral blood. The rearranged segments are TRBV18 and TRBJ2-1, with TRBD2 identical over 9 junction bases. CDR3 sequence: CASSPPASGIYNEQFF. The nucleotides are TGTGCCAGCTCACCACCGGCTAGCGGGATTTACAATGAGCAGTTCTTC.